This is a list of T cell receptor beta chains from one sample in a study of CD8+CD57+ T cells in acquired aplastic anemia. MiXCR was run by TCRdb on the reads, yielding one entry per CDR3 protein. The sample contains about 120,000 distinct CDR3 sequences, about 40% of which appear only once. Sequencing used sorted CD4+, CD8+, or CD8+CD57+ T cells (not recorded which) from PBMCs. Receptors originate from a human donor with aplastic anemia. The CDR3 runs from the conserved cysteine through the conserved F or W. D genes are given only for firm matches. Clone sizes are given selectively: once, few, many, or a class where the clone is expanded.

clone size: NA
D gene: NA
V gene: TRBV6-5
J gene: TRBJ1-2
CDR3 DNA: TGTGCCAGCAGTTACCCAGGGGCGGGTAGTGGCTACACCTTC
CDR3 protein: CASSYPGAGSGYTF

clone size: many
D gene: TRBD1
V gene: TRBV2
J gene: TRBJ1-2
CDR3 DNA: TGTGCCAGCAGTTACAGGGGTAGGCATGGCTACACCTTC
CDR3 protein: CASSYRGRHGYTF

clone size: NA
D gene: NA
V gene: TRBV7-3
J gene: TRBJ1-5
CDR3 DNA: TGTGCCAGCAGCGCAGACGGCAATCAGCCCCAGCATTTT
CDR3 protein: CASSADGNQPQHF

clone size: many
D gene: TRBD2
V gene: TRBV7-9
J gene: TRBJ2-3
CDR3 DNA: TGTGCCAGCAGCTTAGATGGGGGGGGTCGCACAGATACGCAGTATTTT
CDR3 protein: CASSLDGGGRTDTQYF

clone size: many
D gene: NA
V gene: TRBV9
J gene: TRBJ1-1
CDR3 DNA: TGTGCCAGCAGCGCTCGACAGGCTCCGGGAACTGAAGCTTTCTTT
CDR3 protein: CASSARQAPGTEAFF

clone size: many
D gene: TRBD1
V gene: TRBV4-2
J gene: TRBJ1-3
CDR3 DNA: TGTGCCAGCAGCCATGACGCGACAGGGTCTGGTAACACCATATATTTT
CDR3 protein: CASSHDATGSGNTIYF

clone size: many
D gene: NA
V gene: TRBV9
J gene: TRBJ1-6
CDR3 DNA: TGTGCCAGCAGCGTCTCTGGGGGCTATAATTCACCCCTCCACTTT
CDR3 protein: CASSVSGGYNSPLHF

clone size: many
D gene: NA
V gene: TRBV20-1
J gene: TRBJ1-1
CDR3 DNA: TGCAGTGCGGGGGGGGGCTTAGGAGGCACTGAAGCTTTCTTT
CDR3 protein: CSAGGGLGGTEAFF

clone size: NA
D gene: TRBD1
V gene: TRBV11-2
J gene: TRBJ1-2
CDR3 DNA: TGTGCCAGCAGCGTAGATCCAGGGGGCGGGTATGGCTACACCTTC
CDR3 protein: CASSVDPGGGYGYTF

clone size: many
D gene: NA
V gene: TRBV19
J gene: TRBJ1-6
CDR3 DNA: TGTGCCAGTAGTATAGTCGGACCTAATTCACCCCTCCACTTT
CDR3 protein: CASSIVGPNSPLHF

clone size: many
D gene: NA
V gene: TRBV24-1
J gene: TRBJ1-2
CDR3 DNA: TGTGCCACCAGTGATTTATCCCCAATTGGGGTATATGGCTACACCTTC
CDR3 protein: CATSDLSPIGVYGYTF

clone size: many
D gene: TRBD1
V gene: TRBV7-9
J gene: TRBJ2-2
CDR3 DNA: TGTGCCAGCAGCCCACAGGGGGCTTTGGACACCGGGGAGCTGTTTTTT
CDR3 protein: CASSPQGALDTGELFF

clone size: few
D gene: NA
V gene: TRBV5-1
J gene: TRBJ2-4
CDR3 DNA: TGCGCCAGCAGCCCCGGTGGGGGCCCCGTAGCCAAAAACATTCAGTACTTC
CDR3 protein: CASSPGGGPVAKNIQYF

clone size: many
D gene: NA
V gene: TRBV7-9
J gene: TRBJ2-2
CDR3 DNA: TGTGCCAGCAGCTTAGAAATCCCCGGGGAGCTGTTTTTT
CDR3 protein: CASSLEIPGELFF

clone size: NA
D gene: TRBD1
V gene: TRBV19
J gene: TRBJ2-1
CDR3 DNA: TGTGCCAGTAACCATCCGGGACAGGGCAATGAGCAGTTCTTC
CDR3 protein: CASNHPGQGNEQFF